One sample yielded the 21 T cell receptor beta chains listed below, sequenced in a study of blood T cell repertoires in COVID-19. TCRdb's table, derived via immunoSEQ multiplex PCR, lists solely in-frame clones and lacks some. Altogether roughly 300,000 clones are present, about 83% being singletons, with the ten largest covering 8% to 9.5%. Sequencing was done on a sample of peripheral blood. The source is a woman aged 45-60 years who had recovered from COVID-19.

The CDR3 DNA reads as TGTGCCAGCAGGGGACAGGGTGCGACCCCCTATAATTCACCCCTCCACTTT. This sequence encodes CASRGQGATPYNSPLHF. V and J are TRBV5-5 and TRBJ1-6; 9 positions agree with TRBD1. This CDR3 region has 17 residues. The V gene's germline CDR1 is SGHKS and CDR2 YYEKEE (reference sequence). V shed 5 bases and J 2 bases; nucleotides not matched to a gene: 8.

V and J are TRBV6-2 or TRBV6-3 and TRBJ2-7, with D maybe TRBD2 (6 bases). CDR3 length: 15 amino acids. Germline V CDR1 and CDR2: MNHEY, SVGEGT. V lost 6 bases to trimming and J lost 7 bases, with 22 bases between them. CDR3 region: CASSLSRARAGEQYF. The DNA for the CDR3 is TGTGCCAGCAGCCTCTCCAGGGCCCGGGCGGGAGAGCAGTACTTC.

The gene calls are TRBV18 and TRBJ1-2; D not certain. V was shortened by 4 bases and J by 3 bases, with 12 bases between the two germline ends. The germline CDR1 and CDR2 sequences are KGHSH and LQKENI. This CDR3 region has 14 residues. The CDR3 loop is CASSLQTSDYGYTF. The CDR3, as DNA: TGTGCCAGCTCACTTCAAACCAGCGACTATGGCTACACCTTC.

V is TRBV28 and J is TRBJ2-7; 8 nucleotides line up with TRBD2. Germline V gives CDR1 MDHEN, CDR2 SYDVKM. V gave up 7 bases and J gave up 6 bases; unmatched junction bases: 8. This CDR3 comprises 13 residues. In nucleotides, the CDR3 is TGTGCCAGCACCTCGGGAGGGTGGGGCGAGCAGTACTTC. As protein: CASTSGGWGEQYF.

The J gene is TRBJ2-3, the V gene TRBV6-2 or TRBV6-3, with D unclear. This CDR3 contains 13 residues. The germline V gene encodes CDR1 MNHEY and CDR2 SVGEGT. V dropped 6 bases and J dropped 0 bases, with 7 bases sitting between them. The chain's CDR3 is CASSLRSTDTQYF. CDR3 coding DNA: TGTGCCAGCAGCCTCAGGAGCACAGATACGCAGTATTTT.

This CDR3 reads CASSLVGLAWKTQYF. The CDR3 DNA is TGTGCCAGCAGCTTAGTTGGACTAGCATGGAAGACCCAGTACTTC. The V and J genes are TRBV7-2 and TRBJ2-5, with 8 bases matching TRBD2. Per germline, CDR1 SGHTA and CDR2 FQGNSA. Unmatched junction bases numbered 7, after V lost 1 base and J lost 6 bases. CDR3 size: 15 residues.

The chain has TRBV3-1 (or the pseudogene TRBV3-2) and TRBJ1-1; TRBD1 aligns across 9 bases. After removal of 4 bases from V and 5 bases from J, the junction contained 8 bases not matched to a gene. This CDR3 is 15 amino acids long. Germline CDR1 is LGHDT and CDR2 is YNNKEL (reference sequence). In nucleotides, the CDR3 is TGTGCCAGCAGCCCGAGGACAGGGGCAGGGACTGAAGCTTTCTTT. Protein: CASSPRTGAGTEAFF.

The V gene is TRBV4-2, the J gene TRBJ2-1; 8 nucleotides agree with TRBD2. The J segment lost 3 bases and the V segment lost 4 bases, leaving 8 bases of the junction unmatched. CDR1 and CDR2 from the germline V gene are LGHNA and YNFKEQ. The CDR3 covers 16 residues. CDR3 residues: CASSRVTSGGYNEQFF. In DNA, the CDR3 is TGTGCCAGCAGCCGAGTTACTAGCGGAGGCTACAATGAGCAGTTCTTC.

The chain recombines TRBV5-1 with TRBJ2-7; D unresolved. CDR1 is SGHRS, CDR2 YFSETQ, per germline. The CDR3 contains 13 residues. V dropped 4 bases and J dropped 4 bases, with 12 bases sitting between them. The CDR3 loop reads CASSQLTPYEQYF. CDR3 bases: TGCGCCAGCAGCCAACTAACTCCGTACGAGCAGTACTTC.

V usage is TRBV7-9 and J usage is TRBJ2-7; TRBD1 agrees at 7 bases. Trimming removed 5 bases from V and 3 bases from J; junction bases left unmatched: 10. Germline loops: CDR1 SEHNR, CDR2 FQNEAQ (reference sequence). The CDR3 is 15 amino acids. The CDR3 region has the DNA TGTGCCAGCAGCCTAGGGGGCAGGGGGAACTACGAGCAGTACTTC. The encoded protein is CASSLGGRGNYEQYF.

The CDR3 loop reads CAISDPRTGWGDGYTF. As DNA, the CDR3 is TGTGCCATCAGTGATCCCCGGACAGGGTGGGGGGATGGCTACACCTTC. This sequence joins TRBV10-3 and TRBJ1-2, with 8 nucleotides matching TRBD1. J gave up 6 bases and V 3 bases, and 12 bases lay outside the gene matches. The length of the CDR3 is 16 residues. In germline, CDR1 is ENHRY, CDR2 SYGVKD.

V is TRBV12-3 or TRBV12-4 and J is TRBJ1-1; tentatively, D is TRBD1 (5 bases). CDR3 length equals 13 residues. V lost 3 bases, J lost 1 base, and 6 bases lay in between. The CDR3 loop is CASSFGANTEAFF. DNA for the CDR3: TGTGCCAGCAGTTTTGGGGCGAACACTGAAGCTTTCTTT.

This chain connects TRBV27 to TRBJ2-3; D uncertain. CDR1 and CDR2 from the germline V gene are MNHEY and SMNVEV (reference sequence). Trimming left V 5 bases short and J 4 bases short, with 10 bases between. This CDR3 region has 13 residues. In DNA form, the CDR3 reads TGTGCCAGCAGTCGGAGCCCTCCAGATACGCAGTATTTT. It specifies CASSRSPPDTQYF.

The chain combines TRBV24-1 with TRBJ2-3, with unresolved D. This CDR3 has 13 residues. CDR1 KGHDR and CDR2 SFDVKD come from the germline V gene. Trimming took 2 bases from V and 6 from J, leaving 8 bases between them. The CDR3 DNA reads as TGTGCCACCAGTGATTCAGGAAGGGATACGCAGTATTTT. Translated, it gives CATSDSGRDTQYF.

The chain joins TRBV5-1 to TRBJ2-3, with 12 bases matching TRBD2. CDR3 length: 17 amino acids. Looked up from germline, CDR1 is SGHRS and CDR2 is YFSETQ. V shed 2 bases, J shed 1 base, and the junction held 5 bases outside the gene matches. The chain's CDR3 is CASSFGTSGSRTDTQYF. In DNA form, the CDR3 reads TGCGCCAGCAGCTTTGGGACTAGCGGGTCCCGCACAGATACGCAGTATTTT.

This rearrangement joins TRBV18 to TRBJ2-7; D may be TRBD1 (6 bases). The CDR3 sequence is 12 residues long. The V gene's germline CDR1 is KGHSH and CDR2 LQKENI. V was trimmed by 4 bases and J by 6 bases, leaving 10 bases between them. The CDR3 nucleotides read TGTGCCAGCTCACACCCAGGGGCCGAGCAGTACTTC. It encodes CASSHPGAEQYF.

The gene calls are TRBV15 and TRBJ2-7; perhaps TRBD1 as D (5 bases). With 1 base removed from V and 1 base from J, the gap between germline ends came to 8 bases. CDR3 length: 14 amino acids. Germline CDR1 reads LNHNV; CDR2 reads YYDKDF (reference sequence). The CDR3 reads CATSRGRESYEQYF. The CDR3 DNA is TGTGCCACCAGCAGAGGCAGGGAATCCTACGAGCAGTACTTC. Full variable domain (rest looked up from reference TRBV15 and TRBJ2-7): DAMVIQNPRYQVTQFGKPVTLSCSQTLNHNVMYWYQQKSSQAPKLLFHYYDKDFNNEADTPDNFQSRRPNTSFCFLDIRSPGLGDTAMYLCATSRGRESYEQYFGPGTRLTVT.

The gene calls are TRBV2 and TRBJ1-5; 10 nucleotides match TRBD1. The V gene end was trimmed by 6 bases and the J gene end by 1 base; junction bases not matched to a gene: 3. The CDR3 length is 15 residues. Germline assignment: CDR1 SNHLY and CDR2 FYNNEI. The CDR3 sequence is CASSGTGASNQPQHF. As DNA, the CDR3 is TGTGCCAGCAGCGGGACAGGGGCGAGCAATCAGCCCCAGCATTTT.

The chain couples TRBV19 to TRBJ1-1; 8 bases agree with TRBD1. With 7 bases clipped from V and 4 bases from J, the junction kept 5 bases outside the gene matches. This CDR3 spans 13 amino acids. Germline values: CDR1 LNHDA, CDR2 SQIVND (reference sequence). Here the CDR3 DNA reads TGTGCCAGTAACAGGGGGGGTGGCACTGAAGCTTTCTTT. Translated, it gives CASNRGGGTEAFF.

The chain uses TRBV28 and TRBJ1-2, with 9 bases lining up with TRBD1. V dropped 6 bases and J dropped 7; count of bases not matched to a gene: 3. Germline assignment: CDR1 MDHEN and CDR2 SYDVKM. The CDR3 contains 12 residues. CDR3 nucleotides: TGTGCCAGCAGGACAGGGGGAGTTGGCTACACCTTC. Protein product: CASRTGGVGYTF.

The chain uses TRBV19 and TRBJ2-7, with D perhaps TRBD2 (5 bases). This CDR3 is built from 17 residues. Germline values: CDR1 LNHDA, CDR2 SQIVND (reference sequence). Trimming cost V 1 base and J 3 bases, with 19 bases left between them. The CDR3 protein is CASSIAHGETYHYEQYF. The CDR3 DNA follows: TGTGCCAGTAGTATAGCTCACGGGGAAACGTACCACTACGAGCAGTACTTC.